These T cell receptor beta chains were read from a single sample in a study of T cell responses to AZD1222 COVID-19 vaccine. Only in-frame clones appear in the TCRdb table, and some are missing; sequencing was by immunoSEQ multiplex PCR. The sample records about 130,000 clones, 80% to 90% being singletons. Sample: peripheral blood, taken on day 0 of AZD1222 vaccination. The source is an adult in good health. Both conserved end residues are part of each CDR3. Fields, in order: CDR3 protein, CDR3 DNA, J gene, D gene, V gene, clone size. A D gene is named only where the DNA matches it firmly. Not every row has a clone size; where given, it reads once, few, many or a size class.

CDR3: CAWSLASGFGAGANVLTF; DNA: TGTGCCTGGAGTCTGGCTAGCGGTTTTGGTGCTGGGGCCAACGTCCTGACTTTC; J: TRBJ2-6; D: TRBD2; V: TRBV30; size: .
CDR3: CASSLTGQMNTEAFF; DNA: TGTGCCAGCAGCTTGACAGGACAGATGAACACTGAAGCTTTCTTT; J: TRBJ1-1; D: .; V: TRBV5-4; size: few
CDR3: CASSATGLHTGELFF; DNA: TGTGCCAGCAGTGCAACAGGGCTTCACACCGGGGAGCTGTTTTTT; J: TRBJ2-2; D: .; V: TRBV2; size: few
CDR3: CASGEGAYEQYF; DNA: TGTGCCAGTGGAGAGGGAGCATACGAGCAGTACTTC; J: TRBJ2-7; D: .; V: TRBV6-5; size: .
CDR3: CASRRTAGGGYTF; DNA: TGTGCCAGCAGGCGAACGGCAGGAGGGGGCTACACCTTC; J: TRBJ1-2; D: .; V: TRBV28; size: few
CDR3: CASSLDGMNTEAFF; DNA: TGCGCCAGCAGCTTGGACGGGATGAACACTGAAGCTTTCTTT; J: TRBJ1-1; D: .; V: TRBV5-1; size: .
CDR3: CASSFGSNYGYTF; DNA: TGTGCCAGCAGCTTTGGATCCAACTATGGCTACACCTTC; J: TRBJ1-2; D: .; V: TRBV7-9; size: .
CDR3: CASSYSQGFSEAFF; DNA: TGTGCCAGCAGCTACTCGCAGGGATTTTCAGAAGCTTTCTTT; J: TRBJ1-1; D: .; V: TRBV6-5; size: .
CDR3: CASSLDVTSGETQYF; DNA: TGCGCCAGCAGCTTGGACGTTACTAGCGGAGAGACCCAGTACTTC; J: TRBJ2-5; D: TRBD2; V: TRBV5-1; size: few
CDR3: CASKLFQGFTEAFF; DNA: TGCGCCAGCAAACTTTTTCAGGGATTCACTGAAGCTTTCTTT; J: TRBJ1-1; D: .; V: TRBV10-2; size: .
CDR3: CASSLSGSSYNEQFF; DNA: TGTGCCAGCAGCTTATCGGGGTCCTCCTACAATGAGCAGTTCTTC; J: TRBJ2-1; D: .; V: TRBV7-9; size: .
CDR3: CASSPRGNTGELFF; DNA: TGTGCCAGCTCACCGAGGGGGAACACCGGGGAGCTGTTTTTT; J: TRBJ2-2; D: .; V: TRBV18; size: .
CDR3: CASSLTGATYEQYF; DNA: TGTGCCAGCAGTCTTACAGGGGCGACGTACGAGCAGTACTTC; J: TRBJ2-7; D: TRBD1; V: TRBV27; size: many
CDR3: CSVEDRAGDPQDYEQYF; DNA: TGCAGCGTTGAAGATCGGGCAGGGGATCCCCAAGACTACGAGCAGTACTTC; J: TRBJ2-7; D: .; V: TRBV29-1; size: .
CDR3: CASSSGALNEQYF; DNA: TGTGCCAGTTCCTCCGGGGCCCTCAACGAGCAGTACTTC; J: TRBJ2-7; D: .; V: TRBV19; size: .
CDR3: CASKPGQGSHGYTF; DNA: TGTGCCAGCAAACCGGGACAGGGATCCCATGGCTACACCTTC; J: TRBJ1-2; D: TRBD1; V: TRBV2; size: .
CDR3: CASRPQGAGGYTF; DNA: TGTGCCAGCAGACCACAGGGGGCGGGTGGCTACACCTTC; J: TRBJ1-2; D: TRBD1; V: TRBV12-3/TRBV12-4; size: .
CDR3: CASSHLLAADNEQFF; DNA: TGTGCCAGCAGTCATCTACTAGCGGCAGACAATGAGCAGTTCTTC; J: TRBJ2-1; D: TRBD2; V: TRBV28; size: .
CDR3: CASRYDGGWNTEAFF; DNA: TGTGCCAGCAGATATGACGGAGGATGGAACACTGAAGCTTTCTTT; J: TRBJ1-1; D: .; V: TRBV28; size: .
CDR3: CASSQETGHNQPQHF; DNA: TGCGCCAGCAGCCAAGAGACGGGGCACAATCAGCCCCAGCATTTT; J: TRBJ1-5; D: .; V: TRBV4-3; size: .
CDR3: CASSFDPGETQYF; DNA: TGTGCCAGCAGCTTTGACCCTGGGGAGACCCAGTACTTC; J: TRBJ2-5; D: .; V: TRBV5-4; size: .
CDR3: CASSPGTAFEQRQYF; DNA: TGCGCCAGCAGCCCCGGGACGGCGTTCGAGCAAAGGCAGTACTTC; J: TRBJ2-7; D: .; V: TRBV5-1; size: .
CDR3: CASRSRGAGEKLFF; DNA: TGTGCCAGCAGGTCCAGAGGGGCAGGGGAAAAACTGTTTTTT; J: TRBJ1-4; D: .; V: TRBV5-8; size: .
CDR3: CASSVGPLLTASSSYEQYF; DNA: TGTGCCAGCAGCGTAGGACCCCTCCTGACAGCCTCGAGCTCCTACGAGCAGTACTTC; J: TRBJ2-7; D: .; V: TRBV9; size: .
CDR3: CASTTRLTSGGAPYNEQFF; DNA: TGTGCCAGCACCACCCGTTTGACTAGCGGGGGGGCCCCCTACAATGAGCAGTTCTTC; J: TRBJ2-1; D: TRBD2; V: TRBV27; size: .
CDR3: CASSQEEGLGTEAFF; DNA: TGTGCCAGCAGCCAAGAGGAAGGGCTCGGCACTGAAGCTTTCTTT; J: TRBJ1-1; D: .; V: TRBV4-2; size: .
CDR3: CASSRPGTSGYNEQFF; DNA: TGTGCCAGCAGCCGTCCCGGGACTAGCGGTTACAATGAGCAGTTCTTC; J: TRBJ2-1; D: TRBD2; V: TRBV9; size: .